This entry is about one T cell receptor (beta chain). Only a few counts were recorded for this clonotype. The target of this receptor is not known. Since a much larger clone is just one base distant, this may be a read error. Moderately to severely active disease, a Clinical Activity Score of at least 3, a NOSPECS grade of at least 4, and a duration under 3 months were present in ophthalmopathy patients. Patients with uncontrolled infections, other autoimmune diseases, pregnancy or lactation were excluded. Diagnoses relied on clinical symptoms, serum thyroxine and TRAb, thyroid ultrasound and orbital computed tomography. PBMCs were separated from roughly 10 ml of fresh peripheral blood using Ficoll-Paque density gradient centrifugation. Total RNA was extracted using Trizol reagent, and RNA quality was assessed on an Agilent 2100 Bioanalyzer. The TCR beta CDR3 regions were amplified from RNA transcripts. The first round of RT-PCR for the TCR CDR3 was performed with the HTBI primer set and the Qiagen OneStep RT-PCR kit. A second multiplex PCR round built the libraries, followed by size selection and purification. Sequencing of the libraries was done on an Illumina HiSeq2000 using paired-end 100 bp reads. As for the authors' bioinformatics: SOAPnuke was used to process the raw data, removing reads that contained adapters or uncalled bases, had a mean Phred below 15, or lacked an exact match to the constant primer or identifier. High-quality paired reads were merged with COPE v1.2.5, and unique nucleotide sequences were defined as clonotypes. MiTCR v1.1 was used to align clonotypes to the IMGT TRBV, TRBD and TRBJ reference segments. The analysis was restricted to V-J combinations with a frequency above 0.0001, which together covered 98% to 99.2% of the repertoires. The TCS score was defined as F50 (clonal expansion) divided by E x V (chaos), with BLOSUM62-based TCRdist calculated between CDR3 peptides within each V-J. Welch's t-statistics and random forest reduced around 510 V-J features to roughly 13, which were used in a naive Bayes classifier (R e1071). TCRdb redid the processing of the public reads, applying fastp at Q25 and MiXCR, and retained in-frame beta chains. Rows merge per CDR3 protein into single entries with the most common DNA and genes. These V and J calls derive from TCRdb rather than the authors' analysis. Recorded for this sample are hundreds of thousands of distinct CDR3 sequences; less than 25% of them occurred a single time. About 11% of the sample lies in the top ten.

Spanning cysteine to phenylalanine, the CDR3 consists of 15 amino acids. Left in the record is the CDR3 DNA by itself, 45 bases read in frame from the first base. Taken from the germline V gene (reference sequence), the CDR1 and CDR2 loops are GTSNPN and SVGIG. Cut back by 1 base and 4 bases, the V and J ends lie 16 bases apart. The source of the sample is a study of T cells in Graves' hyperthyroidism and ophthalmopathy (dated by TCRdb to between 2018 and 2021). For the wider study: Peripheral blood was sampled at the time of initial diagnosis, prior to any treatment. TCR V-J signatures able to tell the groups apart were searched for in a discovery cohort of more than 90 patients, of whom roughly 42 had Graves' ophthalmopathy and about 60 had stable Graves' hyperthyroidism. Whether ophthalmopathy could be predicted prospectively was tested in an independent validation cohort made up of approximately 19 hyperthyroidism patients plus 17 patients who later progressed to ophthalmopathy. The approximately 100 discovery patients were divided at random into training and test sets in a 7:3 ratio. The study also compared thyroid tissue and blood T-cell repertoires from more than 5 Graves' hyperthyroidism patients. After blood sampling, hyperthyroidism patients were treated with methimazole at a starting dose of 30 mg daily, and ophthalmopathy patients were treated with high-dose intravenous methylprednisolone. According to the paper, TCR Vbeta CDR3 sequencing was carried out on approximately 140 peripheral blood samples, which came from under 50 ophthalmopathy, under 85 hyperthyroidism and approximately 17 progressor patients.

Broader findings and caveats from the paper: Most expanded thyroid clonotypes (frequency above 0.001) were also found in blood, which suggests that blood repertoires may mirror thyroid immune responses. A 13 V-J signature model separated ophthalmopathy from stable hyperthyroidism, with 87.88% sensitivity and just under 84% specificity in cross-validation and 80%/75% in testing. Sample size was not statistically predetermined, and investigators were not blinded to group allocation. During validation, the model predicted progression to ophthalmopathy a median of about 5.9 months ahead of onset, with just under 71% sensitivity and almost 75% specificity.

The sequenced material came from blood. The TCR comes from a woman aged 25 to 39 with Graves' ophthalmopathy. Rearrangement joined TRBV30 to TRBJ1-1, and the D gene may be TRBD1, 5 bases matching. The base sequence is TGTGCCTGGAGTGGACCCGGGACGGCGAGCACTGAAGCTTTCTTT. It encodes CAWSGPGTASTEAFF.